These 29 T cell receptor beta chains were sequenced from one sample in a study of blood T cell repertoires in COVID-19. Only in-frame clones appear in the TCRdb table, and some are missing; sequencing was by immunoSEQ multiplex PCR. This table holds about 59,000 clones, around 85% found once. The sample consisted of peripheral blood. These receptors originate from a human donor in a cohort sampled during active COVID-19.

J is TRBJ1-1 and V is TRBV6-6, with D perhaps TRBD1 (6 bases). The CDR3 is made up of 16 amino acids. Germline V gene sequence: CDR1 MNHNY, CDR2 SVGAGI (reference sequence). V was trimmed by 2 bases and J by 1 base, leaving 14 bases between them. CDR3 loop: CASSYGPGGGNTEAFF. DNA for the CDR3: TGTGCCAGCAGTTACGGCCCTGGGGGCGGGAACACTGAAGCTTTCTTT.

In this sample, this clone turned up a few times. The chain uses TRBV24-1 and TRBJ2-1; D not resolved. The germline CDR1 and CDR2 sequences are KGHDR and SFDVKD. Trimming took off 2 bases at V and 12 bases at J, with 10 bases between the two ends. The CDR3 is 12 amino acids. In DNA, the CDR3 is TGTGCCACCAGTGATTCAGAGGAGTGGCAGTTCTTC. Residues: CATSDSEEWQFF.

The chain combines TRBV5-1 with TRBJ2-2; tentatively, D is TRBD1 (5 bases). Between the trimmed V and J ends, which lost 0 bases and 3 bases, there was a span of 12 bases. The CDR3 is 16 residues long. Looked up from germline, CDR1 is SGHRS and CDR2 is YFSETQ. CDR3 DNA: TGCGCCAGCAGCTTGGATCAGGGAAGGGACACCGGGGAGCTGTTTTTT. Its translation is CASSLDQGRDTGELFF.

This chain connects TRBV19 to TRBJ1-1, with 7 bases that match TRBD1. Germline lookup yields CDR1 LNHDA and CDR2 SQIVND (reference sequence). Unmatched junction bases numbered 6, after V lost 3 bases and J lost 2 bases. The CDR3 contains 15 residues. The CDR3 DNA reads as TGTGCCAGTAGTATCGTGACAGGGCCAAACACTGAAGCTTTCTTT. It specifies CASSIVTGPNTEAFF.

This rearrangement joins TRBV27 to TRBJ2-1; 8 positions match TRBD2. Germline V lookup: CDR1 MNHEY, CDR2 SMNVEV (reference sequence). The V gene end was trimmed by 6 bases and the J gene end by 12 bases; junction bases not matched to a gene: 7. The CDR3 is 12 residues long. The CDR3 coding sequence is TGTGCCAGCAGACAAGAACGGGGGGGGCAGTTCTTC. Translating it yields CASRQERGGQFF.

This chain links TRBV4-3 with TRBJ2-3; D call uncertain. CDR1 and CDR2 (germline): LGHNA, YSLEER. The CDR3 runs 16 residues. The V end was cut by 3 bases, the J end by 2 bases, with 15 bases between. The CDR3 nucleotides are TGCGCCAGCAGCCAGAGAGAAGCCATCGTCACAGATACGCAGTATTTT. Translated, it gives CASSQREAIVTDTQYF.

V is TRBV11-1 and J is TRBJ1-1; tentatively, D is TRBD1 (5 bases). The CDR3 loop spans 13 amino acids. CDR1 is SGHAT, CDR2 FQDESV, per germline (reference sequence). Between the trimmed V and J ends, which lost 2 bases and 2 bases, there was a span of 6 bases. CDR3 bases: TGTGCCAGCAGCTTACAGGGAAACACTGAAGCTTTCTTT. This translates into CASSLQGNTEAFF.

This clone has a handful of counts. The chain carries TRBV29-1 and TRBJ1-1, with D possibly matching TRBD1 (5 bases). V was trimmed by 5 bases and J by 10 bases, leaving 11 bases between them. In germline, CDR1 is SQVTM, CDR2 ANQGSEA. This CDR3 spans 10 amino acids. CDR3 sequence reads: CSVFYQGAFF. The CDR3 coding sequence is TGCAGCGTTTTCTATCAGGGAGCTTTCTTT. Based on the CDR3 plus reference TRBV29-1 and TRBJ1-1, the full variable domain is SAVISQKPSRDICQRGTSLTIQCQVDSQVTMMFWYRQQPGQSLTLIATANQGSEATYESGFVIDKFPISRPNLTFSTLTVSNMSPEDSSIYLCSVFYQGAFFGQGTRLTVV.

The CDR3 bases are TGTGCCAGCAGTGCATACCGGGACTCCCCCTACAATGAGCAGTTCTTC. Protein: CASSAYRDSPYNEQFF. The chain carries TRBV27 and TRBJ2-1; a weak D match, TRBD2 (6 bases). V dropped 5 bases and J dropped 2 bases, with 16 bases sitting between them. CDR3 length: 16 amino acids. Germline lookup yields CDR1 MNHEY and CDR2 SMNVEV (reference sequence).

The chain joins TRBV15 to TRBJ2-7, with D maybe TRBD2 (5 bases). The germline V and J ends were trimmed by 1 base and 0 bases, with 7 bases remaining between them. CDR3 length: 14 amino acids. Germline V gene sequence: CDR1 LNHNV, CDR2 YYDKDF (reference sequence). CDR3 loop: CATSRVGNSYEQYF. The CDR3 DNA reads TGTGCCACCAGCAGAGTCGGGAACTCCTACGAGCAGTACTTC.

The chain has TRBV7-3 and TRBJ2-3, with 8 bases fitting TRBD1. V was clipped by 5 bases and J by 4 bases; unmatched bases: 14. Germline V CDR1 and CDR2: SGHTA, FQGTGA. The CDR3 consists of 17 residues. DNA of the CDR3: TGTGCCAGCAGCGCGAGAGGTGGCCAGGGGGCAGCAGATACGCAGTATTTT. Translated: CASSARGGQGAADTQYF.

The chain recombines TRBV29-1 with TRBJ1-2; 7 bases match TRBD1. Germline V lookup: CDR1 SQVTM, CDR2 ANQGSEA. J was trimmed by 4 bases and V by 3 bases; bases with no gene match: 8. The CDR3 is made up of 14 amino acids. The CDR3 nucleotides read TGCAGCGTTGAGGGGACAGCTCGAAGCTATGGCTACACCTTC. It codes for CSVEGTARSYGYTF.

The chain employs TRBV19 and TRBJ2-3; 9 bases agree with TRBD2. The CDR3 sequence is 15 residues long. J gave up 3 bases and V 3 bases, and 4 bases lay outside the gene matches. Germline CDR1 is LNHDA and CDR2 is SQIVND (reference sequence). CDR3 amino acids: CASSIGLAGTDTQYF. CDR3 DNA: TGTGCCAGTAGTATCGGGCTAGCGGGGACAGATACGCAGTATTTT.

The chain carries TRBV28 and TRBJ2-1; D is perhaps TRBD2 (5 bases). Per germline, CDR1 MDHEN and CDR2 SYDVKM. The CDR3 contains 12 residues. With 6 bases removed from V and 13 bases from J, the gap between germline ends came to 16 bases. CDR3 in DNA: TGTGCCAGCAGCGTCCCTTTTAGCGAACAGTTCTTC. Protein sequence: CASSVPFSEQFF.

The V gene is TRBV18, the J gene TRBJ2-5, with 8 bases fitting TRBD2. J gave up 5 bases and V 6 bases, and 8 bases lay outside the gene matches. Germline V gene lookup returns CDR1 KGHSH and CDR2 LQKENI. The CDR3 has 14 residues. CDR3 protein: CASSPSGRRETQYF. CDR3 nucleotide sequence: TGTGCCAGCTCCCCCAGCGGGAGACGGGAGACCCAGTACTTC.

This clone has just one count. The CDR3 coding sequence is TGTGCCACCAGCAGAGATGCGCGGGCTAGCACAGATACGCAGTATTTT. Translating it yields CATSRDARASTDTQYF. This rearrangement joins TRBV15 to TRBJ2-3; D is possibly TRBD2 (5 bases). The V gene lost 0 bases and the J gene lost 0 bases, with 10 bases spanning the gap. Germline loops: CDR1 LNHNV, CDR2 YYDKDF (reference sequence). This CDR3 spans 16 amino acids. The whole variable domain, filled in from reference TRBV15 and TRBJ2-3, reads DAMVIQNPRYQVTQFGKPVTLSCSQTLNHNVMYWYQQKSSQAPKLLFHYYDKDFNNEADTPDNFQSRRPNTSFCFLDIRSPGLGDTAMYLCATSRDARASTDTQYFGPGTRLTVL.

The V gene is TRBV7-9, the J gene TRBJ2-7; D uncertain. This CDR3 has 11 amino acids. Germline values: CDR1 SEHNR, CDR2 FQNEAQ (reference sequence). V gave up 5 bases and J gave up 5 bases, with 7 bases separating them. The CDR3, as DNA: TGTGCCAGCAGCCTGTCGGACGAGCAGTACTTC. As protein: CASSLSDEQYF.

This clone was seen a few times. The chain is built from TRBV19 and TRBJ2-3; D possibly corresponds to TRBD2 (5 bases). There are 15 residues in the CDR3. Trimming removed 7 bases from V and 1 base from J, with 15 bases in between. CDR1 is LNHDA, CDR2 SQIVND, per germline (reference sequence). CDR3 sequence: CASNKGESRTDTQYF. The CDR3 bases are TGTGCCAGTAATAAGGGAGAGTCTCGCACAGATACGCAGTATTTT.

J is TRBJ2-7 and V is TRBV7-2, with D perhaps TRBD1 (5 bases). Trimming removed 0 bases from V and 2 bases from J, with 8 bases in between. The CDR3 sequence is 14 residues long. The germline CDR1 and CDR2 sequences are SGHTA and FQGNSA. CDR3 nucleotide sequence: TGTGCCAGCAGCTTAGCGGGGCCTCCCTACGAGCAGTACTTC. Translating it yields CASSLAGPPYEQYF.

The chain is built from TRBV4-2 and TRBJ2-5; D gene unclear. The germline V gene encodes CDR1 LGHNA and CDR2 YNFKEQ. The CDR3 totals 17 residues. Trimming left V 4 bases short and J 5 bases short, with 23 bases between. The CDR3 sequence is CASSPRPTLPSVETQYF. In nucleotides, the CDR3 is TGTGCCAGCAGCCCCCGTCCGACTCTACCGAGCGTGGAGACCCAGTACTTC.

The CDR3 region is CASSVWQGGEAFF. The CDR3 DNA is TGTGCCAGCAGCGTATGGCAGGGCGGTGAAGCTTTCTTT. This chain uses TRBV9 with TRBJ1-1, with a possible D match to TRBD1 (5 bases). From germline, CDR1 is SGDLS and CDR2 YYNGEE. There are 13 residues in the CDR3. Trimming left V 1 base short and J 7 bases short, with 11 bases between.

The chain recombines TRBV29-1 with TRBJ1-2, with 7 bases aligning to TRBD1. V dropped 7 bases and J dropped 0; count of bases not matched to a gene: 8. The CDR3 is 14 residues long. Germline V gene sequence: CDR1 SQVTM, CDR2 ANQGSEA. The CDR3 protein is CSADDRVANYGYTF. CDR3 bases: TGCAGCGCCGACGACAGGGTAGCTAACTATGGCTACACCTTC.

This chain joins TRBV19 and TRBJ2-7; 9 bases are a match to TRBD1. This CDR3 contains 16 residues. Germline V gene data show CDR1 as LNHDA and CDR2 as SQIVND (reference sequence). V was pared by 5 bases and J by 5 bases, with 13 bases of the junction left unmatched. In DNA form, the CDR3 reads TGTGCCAGTAGTTCCACAGGGGGCACCAAGAGCCACGAGCAGTACTTC. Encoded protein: CASSSTGGTKSHEQYF. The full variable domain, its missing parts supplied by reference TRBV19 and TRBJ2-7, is DGGITQSPKYLFRKEGQNVTLSCEQNLNHDAMYWYRQDPGQGLRLIYYSQIVNDFQKGDIAEGYSVSREKKESFPLTVTSAQKNPTAFYLCASSSTGGTKSHEQYFGPGTRLTVT.

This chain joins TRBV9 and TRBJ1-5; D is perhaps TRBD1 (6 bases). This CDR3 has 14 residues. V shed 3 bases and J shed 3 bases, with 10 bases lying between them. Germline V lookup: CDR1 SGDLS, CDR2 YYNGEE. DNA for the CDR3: TGTGCCAGCAGCGCAGGACAGAACAATCAGCCCCAGCATTTT. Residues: CASSAGQNNQPQHF. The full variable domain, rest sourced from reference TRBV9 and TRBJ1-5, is DSGVTQTPKHLITATGQRVTLRCSPRSGDLSVYWYQQSLDQGLQFLIQYYNGEERAKGNILERFSAQQFPDLHSELNLSSLELGDSALYFCASSAGQNNQPQHFGDGTRLSIL.

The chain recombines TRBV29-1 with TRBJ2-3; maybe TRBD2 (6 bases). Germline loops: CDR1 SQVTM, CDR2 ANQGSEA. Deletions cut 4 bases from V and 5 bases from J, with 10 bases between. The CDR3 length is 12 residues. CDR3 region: CSVARGLDTQYF. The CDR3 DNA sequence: TGCAGCGTTGCCCGGGGGTTAGATACGCAGTATTTT.

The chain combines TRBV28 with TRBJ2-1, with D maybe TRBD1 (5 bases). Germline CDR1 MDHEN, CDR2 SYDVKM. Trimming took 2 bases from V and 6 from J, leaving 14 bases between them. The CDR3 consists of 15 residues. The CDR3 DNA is TGTGCCAGCAGTTTACAGGGCGGCGGCCCCAATGAGCAGTTCTTC. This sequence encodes CASSLQGGGPNEQFF.

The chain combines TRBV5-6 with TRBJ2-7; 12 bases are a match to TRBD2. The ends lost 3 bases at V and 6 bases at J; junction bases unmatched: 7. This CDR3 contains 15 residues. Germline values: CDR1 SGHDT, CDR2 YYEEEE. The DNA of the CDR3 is TGTGCCAGCAGCTCACGACTAGCGGGAGCCGGCGAGCAGTACTTC. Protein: CASSSRLAGAGEQYF.

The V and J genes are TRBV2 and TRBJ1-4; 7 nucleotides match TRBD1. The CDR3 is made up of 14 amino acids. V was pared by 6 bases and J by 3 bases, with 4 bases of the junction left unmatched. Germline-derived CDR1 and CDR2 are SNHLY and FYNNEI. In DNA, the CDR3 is TGTGCCAGCAGCAGGGGGTGGGCTAATGAAAAACTGTTTTTT. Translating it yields CASSRGWANEKLFF.

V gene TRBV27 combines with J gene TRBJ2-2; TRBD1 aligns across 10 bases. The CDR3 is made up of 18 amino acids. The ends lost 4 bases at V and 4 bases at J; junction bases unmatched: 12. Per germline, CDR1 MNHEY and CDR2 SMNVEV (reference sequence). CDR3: CASSWYPPGQGSTGELFF. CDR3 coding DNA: TGTGCCAGCAGTTGGTACCCACCGGGACAGGGGAGCACCGGGGAGCTGTTTTTT.